This T cell receptor (beta chain) emerged from a study of beta chain features in type 1 diabetes. Comment on this clone: Its antigen is unknown.

CDR1 and CDR2 (germline): SEHNR, FQNEAQ (reference sequence). J gave up 4 bases and V 5 bases, and 10 bases lay outside the gene matches. CDR3 length: 17 amino acids. Study-wide points: In comparison with healthy donors, patients had naive, central memory and Treg TCRB repertoires that appeared more similar.

TCRB transcripts that were expressed got sequenced, as all of the isolated RNA had been reverse transcribed. Profiled with immunoSEQ multiplex PCR; TCRdb holds only in-frame clones, not every one. The top ten clones hold 0.053% of a sample with 240,000 or so clones, around 65% of them seen once. The sequence was obtained from a man between 25 and 39 years old in good health. Source material: naive CD4+ T cells from blood. The chain employs TRBV7-9 and TRBJ2-1; 11 nucleotides align to TRBD2. CDR3 sequence: CASSRNSGRASYNEQFF. The DNA of the CDR3 is TGTGCCAGCAGCCGAAATAGCGGGAGGGCATCGTACAATGAGCAGTTCTTC.